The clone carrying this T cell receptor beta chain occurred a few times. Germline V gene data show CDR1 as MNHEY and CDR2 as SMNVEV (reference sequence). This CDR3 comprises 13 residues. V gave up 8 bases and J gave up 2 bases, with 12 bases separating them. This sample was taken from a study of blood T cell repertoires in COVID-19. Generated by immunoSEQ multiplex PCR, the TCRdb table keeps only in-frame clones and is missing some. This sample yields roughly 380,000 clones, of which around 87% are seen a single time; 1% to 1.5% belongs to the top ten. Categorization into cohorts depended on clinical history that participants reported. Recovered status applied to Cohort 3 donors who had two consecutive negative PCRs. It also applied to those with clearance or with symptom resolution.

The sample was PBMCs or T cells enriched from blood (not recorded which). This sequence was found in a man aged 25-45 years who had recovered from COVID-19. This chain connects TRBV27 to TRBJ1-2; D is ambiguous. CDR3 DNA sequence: TGTGCCAGCGGAAGGAGGGTGAACTATGGCTACACCTTC. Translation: CASGRRVNYGYTF.